Shown below are 22 T cell receptor beta chains from a single sample sequenced in a study of T cells in Graves' hyperthyroidism and ophthalmopathy. RNA transcripts gave rise to amplified TCR beta CDR3 regions. Primed by the HTBI set, a first-round RT-PCR was run on the TCR CDR3. TCRdb ran MiXCR on the multiplex PCR reads and lists one entry per CDR3 protein. The table includes 350,000 to 450,000 distinct CDR3 sequences, roughly a sixth detected once. The sequenced sample consisted of blood. All receptors derive from a woman in her 30s with Graves' hyperthyroidism that later progressed to Graves' ophthalmopathy.

This clonotype occurred many times. The chain joins TRBV27 to TRBJ2-7, with D uncertain. This CDR3 has 13 residues. CDR1 MNHEY and CDR2 SMNVEV come from the germline V gene (reference sequence). The ends were cut back, 5 bases at V and 2 bases at J, with 10 bases in the middle. The CDR3 DNA is TGTGCCAGCAGTCTACACCAAACCTACGAGCAGTACTTC. Translating gives CASSLHQTYEQYF.

The chain recombines TRBV2 with TRBJ2-3, with 8 nucleotides matching TRBD2. Germline CDR1 SNHLY, CDR2 FYNNEI. After removal of 7 bases from V and 0 bases from J, the junction contained 3 bases not matched to a gene. The CDR3 contains 14 residues. The CDR3 coding sequence is TGTGCCAGCACGAGCGGGAGTAGCACAGATACGCAGTATTTT. Protein product: CASTSGSSTDTQYF.

In this sample, this clonotype turned up many times. V and J are TRBV4-1 and TRBJ2-1, with D perhaps matching TRBD1 or TRBD2 (5 bases each). Trimming took 1 base from V and 4 from J, leaving 20 bases between them. There are 18 residues in the CDR3. The germline V gene has CDR1 MGHRA and CDR2 YSYEKL. The CDR3 sequence is CASSQVGGDEMGYNEQFF. CDR3 nucleotides: TGCGCCAGCAGCCAAGTTGGGGGAGACGAAATGGGATACAATGAGCAGTTCTTC.

This clonotype was detected many times. The chain couples TRBV2 to TRBJ1-1; tentative D call: TRBD1 (5 bases). The CDR3 loop spans 13 amino acids. Per germline, CDR1 SNHLY and CDR2 FYNNEI. The V end was cut by 7 bases, the J end by 2 bases, with 11 bases between. The CDR3 DNA reads TGTGCCAGCATGAGGGACCTCAACACTGAAGCTTTCTTT. It yields the protein CASMRDLNTEAFF. Full variable domain (missing parts from reference TRBV2 and TRBJ1-1): EPEVTQTPSHQVTQMGQEVILRCVPISNHLYFYWYRQILGQKVEFLVSFYNNEISEKSEIFDDQFSVERPDGSNFTLKIRSTKLEDSAMYFCASMRDLNTEAFFGQGTRLTVV.

This clonotype has a count of ten or more. The chain combines TRBV10-3 with TRBJ2-3; 10 bases align to TRBD2. Trimming removed 3 bases from V and 2 bases from J; junction bases left unmatched: 8. The CDR3 is made up of 17 amino acids. Germline V gene lookup returns CDR1 ENHRY and CDR2 SYGVKD. The CDR3 region is CAISDVASGGPTDTQYF. CDR3 coding DNA: TGTGCCATCAGTGATGTGGCTAGCGGGGGCCCCACAGATACGCAGTATTTT.

The chain combines TRBV28 with TRBJ1-1, with D possibly matching TRBD1 (5 bases). CDR1 and CDR2 from the germline V gene are MDHEN and SYDVKM. Trimming took 5 bases from V and 6 from J, leaving 10 bases between them. The CDR3 loop spans 12 amino acids. CDR3: CASSRQRPEAFF. Here the CDR3 DNA reads TGTGCCAGCAGTCGACAGAGGCCTGAAGCTTTCTTT. Supplemented by reference TRBV28 and TRBJ1-1, the full variable domain reads DVKVTQSSRYLVKRTGEKVFLECVQDMDHENMFWYRQDPGLGLRLIYFSYDVKMKEKGDIPEGYSVSREKKERFSLILESASTNQTSMYLCASSRQRPEAFFGQGTRLTVV.

The chain links TRBV2 to TRBJ1-6; TRBD1 agrees at 11 bases. Looked up from germline, CDR1 is SNHLY and CDR2 is FYNNEI. The CDR3 covers 14 residues. V shed 4 bases, J shed 10 bases, and the junction held 3 bases outside the gene matches. The CDR3 DNA sequence: TGTGCCAGCAGTGTGGGACAGGGGGGCTCACCCCTCCACTTT. This sequence encodes CASSVGQGGSPLHF.

The table lists this clonotype with many counts. The rearrangement joins TRBV28 to TRBJ1-5; D unclear. Germline CDR1 and CDR2: MDHEN and SYDVKM. The CDR3 extends over 15 amino acids. The ends were cut back, 2 bases at V and 5 bases at J, with 13 bases in the middle. The CDR3 DNA follows: TGTGCCAGCAGTTTAACTTGGGAATTACATCAGCCCCAGCATTTT. It is translated as CASSLTWELHQPQHF.

This chain connects TRBV29-1 to TRBJ2-7; possibly TRBD2 for D (6 bases). The V and J ends lost 7 bases and 0 bases respectively, with 10 bases between them. The CDR3 totals 12 residues. Looked up from germline, CDR1 is SQVTM and CDR2 is ANQGSEA. The CDR3 is CSASTSSYEQYF. CDR3 DNA sequence: TGCAGCGCGTCGACTAGCTCCTACGAGCAGTACTTC.

This rearrangement joins TRBV4-2 to TRBJ2-7, with D possibly matching TRBD2 (5 bases). The CDR3 is 15 residues long. Between the trimmed V and J ends, which lost 1 base and 0 bases, there was a span of 10 bases. Germline CDR1 is LGHNA and CDR2 is YNFKEQ. This CDR3 reads CASSQAATNSYEQYF. The CDR3 DNA reads as TGTGCCAGCAGCCAAGCGGCGACTAACTCCTACGAGCAGTACTTC.

Many counts were recorded for this clonotype. One end of the junction is discordant with germline, which a read error may explain. The chain recombines TRBV28 with TRBJ2-4; D assignment may be TRBD1 or TRBD2 (5 bases each). The CDR3 totals 15 residues. The germline V gene encodes CDR1 MDHEN and CDR2 SYDVKM. The CDR3 nucleotides read TGTGCCAGCAGCCGGGACGGTGAGAGTAAAAACATTCAGTGCTTC. Protein: CASSRDGESKNIQCF.

Ten or more counts support this clonotype. The chain couples TRBV28 to TRBJ2-7; D is possibly TRBD2 (5 bases). The CDR3 has 15 amino acids. In germline, CDR1 is MDHEN, CDR2 SYDVKM. Trimming took off 3 bases at V and 0 bases at J, with 12 bases between the two ends. CDR3 sequence reads: CASSFVSGLSYEQYF. CDR3 DNA sequence: TGTGCCAGCAGTTTCGTATCTGGACTCTCCTACGAGCAGTACTTC.

The chain joins TRBV20-1 to TRBJ2-3; no firm D call. Looked up from germline, CDR1 is DFQATT and CDR2 is SNEGSKA (reference sequence). V lost 2 bases, J lost 1 base, and 7 bases lay in between. The CDR3 sequence is 13 residues long. CDR3 loop: CSARFTRTDTQYF. CDR3 coding DNA: TGCAGTGCTAGATTTACTCGCACAGATACGCAGTATTTT.

This clonotype turned up a few times. The CDR3 spells CASKSRGQGDFEAFF. The CDR3 nucleotides are TGTGCCAGCAAAAGCAGGGGACAGGGGGACTTTGAAGCTTTCTTT. The J gene is TRBJ1-1, the V gene TRBV6-2 or TRBV6-3; 11 nucleotides match TRBD1. CDR1 is MNHEY, CDR2 SVGEGT, per germline. CDR3 size: 15 residues. Germline trimming cut 7 bases from V and 7 bases from J; bases unmatched to any gene: 11.

The rearrangement uses TRBV19 and TRBJ1-2; no clear D. Trimming removed 3 bases at V and 2 bases at J, with 13 bases between. The germline V gene encodes CDR1 LNHDA and CDR2 SQIVND (reference sequence). CDR3 length: 15 residues. DNA for the CDR3: TGTGCCAGTAGTATGGTGGCAGCCCGAAACTATGGCTACACCTTC. Translated, it gives CASSMVAARNYGYTF.

Ten or more counts support this clonotype. CDR3 in DNA: TGTGCCATCAGTGAGTCTTGGGCAGGGGGTGTGAACACTGAAGCTTTCTTT. It translates to CAISESWAGGVNTEAFF. This rearrangement joins TRBV10-3 to TRBJ1-1; 7 bases are shared with TRBD1. This CDR3 is 17 amino acids long. V was clipped by 0 bases and J by 0 bases; unmatched bases: 7. CDR1 is ENHRY, CDR2 SYGVKD, per germline.

The chain is built from TRBV28 and TRBJ2-6; 10 nucleotides align to TRBD1. The length of the CDR3 is 19 residues. Unmatched junction bases numbered 10, after V lost 5 bases and J lost 0 bases. Germline V lookup: CDR1 MDHEN, CDR2 SYDVKM. CDR3: CASSQGGTGAFSGANVLTF. The CDR3, as DNA: TGTGCCAGCAGTCAGGGTGGGACAGGGGCCTTCTCTGGGGCCAACGTCCTGACTTTC.

J is TRBJ2-1 and V is TRBV4-1; TRBD2 matches 12 bases. Germline CDR1 and CDR2: MGHRA and YSYEKL. The CDR3 runs 16 residues. The J segment lost 9 bases and the V segment lost 3 bases, leaving 9 bases of the junction unmatched. The CDR3, as DNA: TGCGCCAGCAGCCAGTCGACTAGCGGGAGAATGAGTGAGCAGTTCTTC. This translates into CASSQSTSGRMSEQFF.

This clonotype showed up many times. This chain joins TRBV28 and TRBJ2-7; the D call may be TRBD1 or TRBD2 (6 bases each). This CDR3 spans 13 amino acids. V was shortened by 5 bases and J by 5 bases, with 13 bases between the two germline ends. Germline CDR1 and CDR2: MDHEN and SYDVKM. CDR3 region: CASSNAGEDEQYF. CDR3 DNA: TGTGCCAGCAGTAATGCAGGGGAGGACGAGCAGTACTTC.

In this sample, this clonotype turned up a few times. The rearrangement joins TRBV28 to TRBJ2-7; D is unclear. This CDR3 contains 12 residues. Trimming pared 4 bases from V and 7 bases from J, leaving 11 bases between. Germline assignment: CDR1 MDHEN and CDR2 SYDVKM. The CDR3 here is CASSSPAFEQYF. CDR3 DNA: TGTGCCAGCAGTTCCCCGGCTTTTGAGCAGTACTTC.

The chain couples TRBV10-3 to TRBJ2-2, with 7 bases lining up with TRBD2. The CDR3 runs to 18 residues. The junction had 16 bases not matched to a gene; V was cut back by 4 bases and J by 5 bases. Germline V gives CDR1 ENHRY, CDR2 SYGVKD. The CDR3 region has the DNA TGTGCCATCAGTGGGACTAGTTTAAGGACCGCGTTAACCGGGGAGCTGTTTTTT. Translation gives CAISGTSLRTALTGELFF.

In its sample, this clonotype was seen a few times. The gene calls are TRBV20-1 and TRBJ1-4; 8 nucleotides match TRBD1. V was pared by 4 bases and J by 5 bases, with 3 bases of the junction left unmatched. The CDR3 sequence is 13 residues long. The germline gives CDR1 DFQATT, CDR2 SNEGSKA (reference sequence). The chain's CDR3 is CSATRTGNEKLFF. The CDR3, as DNA: TGCAGTGCTACGCGGACAGGGAATGAAAAACTGTTTTTT.